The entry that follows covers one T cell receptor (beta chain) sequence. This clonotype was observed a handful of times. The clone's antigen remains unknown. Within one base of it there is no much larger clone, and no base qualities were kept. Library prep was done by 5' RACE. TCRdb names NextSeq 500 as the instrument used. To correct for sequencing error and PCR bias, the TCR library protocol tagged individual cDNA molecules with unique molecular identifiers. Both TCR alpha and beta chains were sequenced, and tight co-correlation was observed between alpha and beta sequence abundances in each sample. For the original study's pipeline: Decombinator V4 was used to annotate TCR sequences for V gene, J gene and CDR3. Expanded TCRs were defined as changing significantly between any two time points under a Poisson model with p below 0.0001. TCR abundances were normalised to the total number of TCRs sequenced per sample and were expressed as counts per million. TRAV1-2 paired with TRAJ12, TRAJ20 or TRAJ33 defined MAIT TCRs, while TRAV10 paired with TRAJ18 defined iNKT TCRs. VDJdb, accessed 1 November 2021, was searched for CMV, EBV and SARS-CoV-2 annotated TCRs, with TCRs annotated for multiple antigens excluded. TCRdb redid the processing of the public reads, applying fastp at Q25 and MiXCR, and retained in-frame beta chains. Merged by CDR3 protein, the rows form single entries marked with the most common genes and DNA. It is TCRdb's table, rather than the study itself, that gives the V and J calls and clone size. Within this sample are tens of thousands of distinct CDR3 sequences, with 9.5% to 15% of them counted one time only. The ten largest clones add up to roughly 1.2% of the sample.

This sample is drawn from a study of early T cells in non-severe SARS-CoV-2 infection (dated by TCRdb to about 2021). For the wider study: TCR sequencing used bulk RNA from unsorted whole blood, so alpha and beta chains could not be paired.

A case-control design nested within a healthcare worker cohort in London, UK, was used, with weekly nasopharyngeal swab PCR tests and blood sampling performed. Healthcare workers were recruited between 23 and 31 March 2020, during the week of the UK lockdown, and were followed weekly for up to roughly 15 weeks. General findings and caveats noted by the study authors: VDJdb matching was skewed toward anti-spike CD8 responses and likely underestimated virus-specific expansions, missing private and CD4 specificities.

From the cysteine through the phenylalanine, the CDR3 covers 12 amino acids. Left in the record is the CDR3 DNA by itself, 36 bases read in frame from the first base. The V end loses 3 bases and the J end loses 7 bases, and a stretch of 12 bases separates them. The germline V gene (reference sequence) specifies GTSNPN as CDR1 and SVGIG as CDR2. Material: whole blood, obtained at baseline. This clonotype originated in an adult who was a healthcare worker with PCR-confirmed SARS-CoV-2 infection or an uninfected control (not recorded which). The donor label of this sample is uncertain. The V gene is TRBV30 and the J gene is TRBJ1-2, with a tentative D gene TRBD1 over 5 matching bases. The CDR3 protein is CAWRTGTFGYTF. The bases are TGTGCCTGGAGGACGGGGACCTTTGGCTACACCTTC.